Here is one TCR beta chain with its context. Sequencing was performed with immunoSEQ multiplex PCR; in TCRdb, only in-frame clones are kept and a portion is missing. Seen here are approximately 42,000 clones, more than 70% observed once, and the top ten hold more than 20%. Analyses pooled second doses at about 4 or about 12 weeks. V lost 1 base and J lost 8; bases outside the gene matches: 4. The CDR3 is made up of 16 amino acids. CDR1 SGHRS and CDR2 YFSETQ come from the germline V gene. The entry originates in a study of T cell responses to AZD1222 COVID-19 vaccine. The V call is TRBV5-1, the J call TRBJ1-6, with TRBD1 identical over 12 bases. The TCR sequence derives from an adult who received the AZD1222 COVID-19 vaccine. The source was peripheral blood, collected 28 days after the second AZD1222 dose. The CDR3 protein is CASSLYGTGGDSPLHF. The CDR3 nucleotides read TGCGCCAGCAGCTTGTACGGGACAGGGGGCGATTCACCCCTCCACTTT.